This TCR beta chain was identified in a study of identical twins. Study-wide results and limits: Weaker excess sharing between twins was seen in beta out-of-frame sequences. The study reached conclusions through statistical analysis that was cross-sectional, not following the same donors. There was an excess of low generation probability in the out-of-frame alpha sequences that twins shared.

This clonotype was found a few times. Its antigen remains unidentified. V lost 4 bases and J lost 3; bases outside the gene matches: 13. The CDR3 is made up of 17 amino acids. CDR1 and CDR2 from the germline V gene are SGHVS and FQNEAQ. cDNA carried unique molecular identifiers, and a universal primer site was added by template switching. From the 5' RACE reads, TCRdb called clonotypes with MiXCR, one entry per CDR3 protein. The repertoire holds 1.5 million to 2 million distinct CDR3 sequences, with about 32% as singletons. The chain joins TRBV7-8 to TRBJ2-7; 9 bases align to TRBD2. Sequencing was performed on cord blood. The TCR sequence derives from a newborn girl in good health. CDR3 protein: CASSSISNSGRHYEQYF. The CDR3 DNA reads TGTGCCAGCAGCTCCATCTCCAATAGCGGGAGACACTACGAGCAGTACTTC.